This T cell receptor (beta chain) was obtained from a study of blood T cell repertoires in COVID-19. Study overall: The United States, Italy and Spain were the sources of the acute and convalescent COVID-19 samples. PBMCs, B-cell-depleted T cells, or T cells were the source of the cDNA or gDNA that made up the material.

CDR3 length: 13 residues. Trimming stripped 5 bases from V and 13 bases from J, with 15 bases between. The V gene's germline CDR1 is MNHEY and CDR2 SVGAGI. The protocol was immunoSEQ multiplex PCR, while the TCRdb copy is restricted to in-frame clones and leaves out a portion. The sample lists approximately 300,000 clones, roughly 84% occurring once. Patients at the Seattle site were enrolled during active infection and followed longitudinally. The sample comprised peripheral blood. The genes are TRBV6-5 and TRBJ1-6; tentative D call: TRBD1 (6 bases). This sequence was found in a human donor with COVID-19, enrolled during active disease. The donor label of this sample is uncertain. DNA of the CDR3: TGTGCCAGCAGTCCCATTTCCGACAGGCCCCTCCACTTT. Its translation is CASSPISDRPLHF.